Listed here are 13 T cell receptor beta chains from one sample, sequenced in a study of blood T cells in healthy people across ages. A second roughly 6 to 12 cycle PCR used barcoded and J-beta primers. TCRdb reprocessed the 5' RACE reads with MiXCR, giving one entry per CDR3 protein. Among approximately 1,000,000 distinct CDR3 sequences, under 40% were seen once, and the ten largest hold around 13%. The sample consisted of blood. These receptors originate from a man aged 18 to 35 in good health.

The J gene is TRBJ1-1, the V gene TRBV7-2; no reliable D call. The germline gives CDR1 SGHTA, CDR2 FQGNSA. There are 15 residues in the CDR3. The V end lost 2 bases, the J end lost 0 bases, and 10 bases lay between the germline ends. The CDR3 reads CASSLNGVVNTEAFF. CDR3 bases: TGTGCCAGCAGCTTAAATGGGGTGGTGAACACTGAAGCTTTCTTT.

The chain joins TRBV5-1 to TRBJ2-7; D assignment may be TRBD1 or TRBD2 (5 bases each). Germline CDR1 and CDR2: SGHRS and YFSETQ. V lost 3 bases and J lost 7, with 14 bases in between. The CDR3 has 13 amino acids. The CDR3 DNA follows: TGCGCCAGCAGCTGGGGGAGTTACAATGAGCAGTACTTC. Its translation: CASSWGSYNEQYF.

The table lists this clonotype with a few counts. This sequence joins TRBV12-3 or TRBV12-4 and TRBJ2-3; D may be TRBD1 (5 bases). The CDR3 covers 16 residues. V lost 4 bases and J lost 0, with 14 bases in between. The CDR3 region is CASSSPTQGSTDTQYF. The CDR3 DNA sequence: TGTGCCAGCAGTTCACCCACCCAGGGAAGCACAGATACGCAGTATTTT.

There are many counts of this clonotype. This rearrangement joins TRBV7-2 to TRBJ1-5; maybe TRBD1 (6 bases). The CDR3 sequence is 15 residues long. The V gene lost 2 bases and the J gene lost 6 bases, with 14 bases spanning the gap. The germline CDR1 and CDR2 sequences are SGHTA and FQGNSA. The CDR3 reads CASSLLMGGGQPQHF. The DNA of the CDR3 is TGTGCCAGCAGCTTATTGATGGGGGGCGGTCAGCCCCAGCATTTT.

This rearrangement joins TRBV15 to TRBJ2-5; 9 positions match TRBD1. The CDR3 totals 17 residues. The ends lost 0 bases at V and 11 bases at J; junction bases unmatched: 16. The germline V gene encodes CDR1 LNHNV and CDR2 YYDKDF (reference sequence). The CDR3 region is CATSRELDRGSDNEQYF. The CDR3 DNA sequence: TGTGCCACCAGCAGAGAACTTGACAGGGGGTCTGACAATGAGCAGTACTTC. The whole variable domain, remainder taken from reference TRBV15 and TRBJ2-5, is DAMVIQNPRYQVTQFGKPVTLSCSQTLNHNVMYWYQQKSSQAPKLLFHYYDKDFNNEADTPDNFQSRRPNTSFCFLDIRSPGLGDTAMYLCATSRELDRGSDNEQYFGPGTRLLVL.

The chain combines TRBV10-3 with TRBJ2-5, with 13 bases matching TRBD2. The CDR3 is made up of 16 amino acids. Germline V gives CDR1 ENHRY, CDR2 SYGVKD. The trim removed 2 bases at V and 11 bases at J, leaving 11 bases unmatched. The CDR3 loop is CAISEGLAGEGDEQYF. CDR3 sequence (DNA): TGTGCCATCAGTGAGGGACTAGCGGGGGAGGGCGATGAGCAGTACTTC.

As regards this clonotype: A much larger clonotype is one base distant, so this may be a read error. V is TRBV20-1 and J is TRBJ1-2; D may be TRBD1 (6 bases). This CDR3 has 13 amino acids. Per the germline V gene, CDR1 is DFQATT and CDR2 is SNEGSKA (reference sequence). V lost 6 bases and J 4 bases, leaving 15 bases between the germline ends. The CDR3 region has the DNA TGCAGTGCCACTCCGACAGGACCCTATGGCTACACCTTC. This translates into CSATPTGPYGYTF.

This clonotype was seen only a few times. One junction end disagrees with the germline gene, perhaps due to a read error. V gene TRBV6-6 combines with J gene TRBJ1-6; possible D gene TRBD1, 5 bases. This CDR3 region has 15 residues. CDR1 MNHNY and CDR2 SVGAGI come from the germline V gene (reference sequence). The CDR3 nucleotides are TGTGCCAGCAGCCTTAGGGGCTCCTATAATTCACCCCCCCACTTT. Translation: CASSLRGSYNSPPHF.

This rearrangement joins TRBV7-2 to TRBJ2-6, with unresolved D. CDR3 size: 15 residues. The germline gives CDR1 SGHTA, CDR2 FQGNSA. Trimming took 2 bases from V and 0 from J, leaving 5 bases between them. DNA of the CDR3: TGTGCCAGCAGCTTAATGATCTCTGGGGCCAACGTCCTGACTTTC. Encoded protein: CASSLMISGANVLTF.

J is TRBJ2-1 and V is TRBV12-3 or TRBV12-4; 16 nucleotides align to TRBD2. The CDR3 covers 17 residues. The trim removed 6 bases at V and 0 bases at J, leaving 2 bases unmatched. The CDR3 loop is CASRGLAGGSSYNEQFF. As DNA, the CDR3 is TGTGCCAGCAGGGGACTAGCGGGGGGGAGCTCCTACAATGAGCAGTTCTTC.

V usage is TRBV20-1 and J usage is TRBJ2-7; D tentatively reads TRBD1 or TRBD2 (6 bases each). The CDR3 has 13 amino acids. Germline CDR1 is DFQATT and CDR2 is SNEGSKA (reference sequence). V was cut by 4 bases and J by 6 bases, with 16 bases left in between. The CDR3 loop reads CSATFRGPSEQYF. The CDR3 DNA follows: TGCAGTGCTACCTTCCGGGGGCCGTCCGAGCAGTACTTC.

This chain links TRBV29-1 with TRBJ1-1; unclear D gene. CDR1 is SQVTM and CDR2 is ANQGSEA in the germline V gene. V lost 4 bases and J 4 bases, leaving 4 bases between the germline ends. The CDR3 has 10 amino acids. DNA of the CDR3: TGCAGCGTTGTTGTCACTGAAGCTTTCTTT. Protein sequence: CSVVVTEAFF.

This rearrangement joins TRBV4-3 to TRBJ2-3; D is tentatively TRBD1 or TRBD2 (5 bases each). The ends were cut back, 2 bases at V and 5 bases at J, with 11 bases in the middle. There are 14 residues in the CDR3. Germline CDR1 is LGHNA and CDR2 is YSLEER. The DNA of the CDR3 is TGCGCCAGCAGCCAAATAGGGGACGGAGATACGCAGTATTTT. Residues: CASSQIGDGDTQYF.